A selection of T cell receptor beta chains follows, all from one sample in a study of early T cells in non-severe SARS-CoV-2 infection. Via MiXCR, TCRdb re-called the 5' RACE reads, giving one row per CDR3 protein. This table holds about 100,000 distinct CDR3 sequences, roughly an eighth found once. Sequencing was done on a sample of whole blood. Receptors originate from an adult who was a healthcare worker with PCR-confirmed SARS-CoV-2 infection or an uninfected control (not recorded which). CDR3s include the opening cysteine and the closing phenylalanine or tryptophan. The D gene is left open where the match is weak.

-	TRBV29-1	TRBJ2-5	CSVESSANQETQYF
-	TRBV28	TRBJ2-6	CASSSPGQSLANVLTF
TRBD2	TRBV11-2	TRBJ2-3	CASSFPREGTSTDTQYF
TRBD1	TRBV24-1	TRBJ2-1	CATSDYGQGPYNEQFF
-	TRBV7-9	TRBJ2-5	CASSLLVDTGDETQYF
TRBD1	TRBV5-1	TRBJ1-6	CASRVMGQGPSSYNSPLHF
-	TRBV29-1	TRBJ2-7	CSVEAGFAYEQYF
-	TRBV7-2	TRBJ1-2	CASSLVKGDSSRGYTF
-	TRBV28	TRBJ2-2	CASSSQSRTNTGELFF
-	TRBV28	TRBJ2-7	CASSLAAVRPYEQYF
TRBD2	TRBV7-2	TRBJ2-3	CASSLAGSGLAGGKAQYF
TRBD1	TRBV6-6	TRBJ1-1	CASRLQGQGTTEAFF
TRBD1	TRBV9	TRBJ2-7	CASSVGGGQSYEQYF
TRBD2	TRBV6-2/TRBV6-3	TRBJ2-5	CASSPGTSGSNQETQYF
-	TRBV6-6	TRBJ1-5	CASSYQQGQPQHF
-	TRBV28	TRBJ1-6	CASSLGLPKGTLHF
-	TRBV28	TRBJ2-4	CASTEPARNIQYF
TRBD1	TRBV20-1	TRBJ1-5	CSARDSGTGGNNQPQHF
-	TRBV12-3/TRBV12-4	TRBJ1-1	CASRKGFEAFF
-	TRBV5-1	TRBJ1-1	CASSLWAGQNTEAFF
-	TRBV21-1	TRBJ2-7	CASSKLMKGWTALGGEQYF
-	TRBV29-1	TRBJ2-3	CSVEGRRGLTDTQYF
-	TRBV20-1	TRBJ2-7	CSASGGGGSYEQYF
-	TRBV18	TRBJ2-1	CASSPSAPLTYNEQFF
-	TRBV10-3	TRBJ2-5	CAISDRFIETQYF
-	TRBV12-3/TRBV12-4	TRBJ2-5	CASSFQSGETQYF
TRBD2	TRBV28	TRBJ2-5	CASRKAGGKETQYF
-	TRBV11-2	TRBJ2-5	CASSLMRFRETQYF
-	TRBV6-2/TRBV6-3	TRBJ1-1	CASSYPRRNTEAFF
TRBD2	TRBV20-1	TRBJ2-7	CSARGPGGLYEQYF
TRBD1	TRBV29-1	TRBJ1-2	CSVEARTGGNYGYTF
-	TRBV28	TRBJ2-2	CASSVHNTGELFF
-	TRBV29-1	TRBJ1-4	CSVGSGNEKLFF
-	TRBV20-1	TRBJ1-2	CSARGGRIHTF
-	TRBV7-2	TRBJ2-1	CASRTRRSSYNEQFF
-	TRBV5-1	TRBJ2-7	CASSPDGAGRGVQYF
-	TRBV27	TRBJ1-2	CASSLRRQNYGYTF
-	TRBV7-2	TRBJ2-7	CASSFHQGTNYEQYF
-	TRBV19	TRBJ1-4	CASSSGSSELFF
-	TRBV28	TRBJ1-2	CASSETIGRHYGYTF
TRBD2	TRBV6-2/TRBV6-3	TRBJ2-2	CASRFGGASTGELFF
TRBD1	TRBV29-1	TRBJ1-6	CSYRQTGDSPLHF
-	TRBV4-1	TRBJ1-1	CASSFRTTNTEAFF
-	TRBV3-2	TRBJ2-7	CASKGAHEQYF
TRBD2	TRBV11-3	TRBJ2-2	CASSLELAENTGELFF
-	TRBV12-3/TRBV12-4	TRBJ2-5	CASSPDSIQETQYF
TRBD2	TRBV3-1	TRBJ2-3	CASKPGGGAPGTDTQYF
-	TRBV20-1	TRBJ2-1	CSARDDTGSYNEQFF
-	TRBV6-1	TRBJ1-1	CASSESGGLEAFF
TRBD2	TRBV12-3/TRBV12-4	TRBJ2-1	CASHPIGGGSSEQFF